The 20 T cell receptor beta chains below were found in one sample sequenced in a study of T-cell reconstitution after alpha-beta-depleted transplantation in children. This sample's TCRbeta library carried unique molecular identifier barcodes. TCRdb reprocessed the PCR reads via MiXCR and lists one record per CDR3 protein. The profile covers 350,000 to 450,000 distinct CDR3 sequences, with 10% to 15% appearing a single time and approximately 4.2% taken by the ten largest. This specimen consisted of PBMCs, obtained from the stem cell graft. These receptor sequences come from a human donor who donated a stem cell graft to a child with Fanconi anemia.

The table lists this clonotype with a few counts. The gene calls are TRBV6-5 and TRBJ2-5; no firm D call. The CDR3 runs 15 residues. Germline values: CDR1 MNHEY, CDR2 SVGAGI. Trimming removed 0 bases from V and 5 bases from J, with 13 bases in between. This CDR3 is CASSYSKALGETQYF. CDR3 DNA: TGTGCCAGCAGTTACTCAAAGGCCTTGGGGGAGACCCAGTACTTC.

There are many counts of this clonotype. The rearrangement uses TRBV4-2 and TRBJ2-1; TRBD2 aligns across 9 bases. This CDR3 contains 17 residues. CDR1 is LGHNA, CDR2 YNFKEQ, per germline. The ends lost 3 bases at V and 6 bases at J; junction bases unmatched: 12. CDR3 nucleotides: TGTGCCAGCAGCCAGAAGGGTCCTAGCGGGGCCACCAATGAGCAGTTCTTC. Translation: CASSQKGPSGATNEQFF.

The rearrangement links TRBV19 to TRBJ2-1, with TRBD1 matching over 7 bases. This CDR3 region has 14 residues. CDR1 is LNHDA and CDR2 is SQIVND in the germline V gene (reference sequence). The J segment lost 10 bases and the V segment lost 5 bases, leaving 11 bases of the junction unmatched. This CDR3 reads CASSSLGGQMEQFF. For the CDR3, the DNA is TGTGCCAGTAGTTCCCTAGGGGGCCAGATGGAGCAGTTCTTC.

Details on this clonotype: Since a much larger clone is just one base distant, this may be a read error. V gene TRBV7-9 combines with J gene TRBJ1-2; tentatively, D is TRBD1 (5 bases). The CDR3 consists of 15 residues. The germline CDR1 and CDR2 sequences are SEHNR and FQNEAQ (reference sequence). DNA for the CDR3: TGTGCCGGCAGCTTAGCGCTGTCAGGGTTCCATGGCTACACCTTC. Translating it yields CAGSLALSGFHGYTF. The variable domain in full, completed from reference TRBV7-9 and TRBJ1-2, reads DTGVSQNPRHKITKRGQNVTFRCDPISEHNRLYWYRQTLGQGPEFLTYFQNEAQLEKSRLLSDRFSAERPKGSFSTLEIQRTEQGDSAMYLCAGSLALSGFHGYTFGSGTRLTVV.

This clonotype has a handful of counts. The chain links TRBV6-1 to TRBJ2-5; D call uncertain. From germline, CDR1 is MNHNS and CDR2 SASEGT. V was cut by 5 bases and J by 5 bases, with 12 bases left in between. CDR3 length equals 13 residues. The DNA for the CDR3 is TGTGCCAGCAGTAGGGCTCGCTGGGAGACCCAGTACTTC. It codes for CASSRARWETQYF.

Turning to this clonotype: The missing conserved phenylalanine or tryptophan at the end of this CDR3 makes a read error likely. The chain recombines TRBV7-3 with TRBJ2-1, with TRBD2 as a possible D gene (6 bases). Germline V gives CDR1 SGHTA, CDR2 FQGTGA. Trimming pared 0 bases from V and 5 bases from J, leaving 8 bases between. The CDR3 totals 14 residues. The chain's CDR3 is CASSLTRGDNEQFS. The CDR3, as DNA: TGTGCCAGCAGCTTAACGCGGGGAGACAATGAGCAGTTCTCC.

Ten or more counts support this clonotype. This chain connects TRBV2 to TRBJ1-2, with D maybe TRBD1 (5 bases). The germline V and J ends were trimmed by 3 bases and 4 bases, with 9 bases remaining between them. Germline CDR1 reads SNHLY; CDR2 reads FYNNEI. This CDR3 is 13 amino acids long. The CDR3 loop is CASSDSGFYGYTF. CDR3 DNA: TGTGCCAGCAGTGATTCAGGGTTCTATGGCTACACCTTC.

This clonotype was counted at least ten times. The CDR3 nucleotides read TGCAGCGTTGAAGGGCAGGGGGCGGATACTGAAGCTTTCTTT. This codes for CSVEGQGADTEAFF. The V call is TRBV29-1, the J call TRBJ1-1, with TRBD1 identical over 8 bases. This CDR3 has 14 residues. Per the germline V gene, CDR1 is SQVTM and CDR2 is ANQGSEA. With 1 base clipped from V and 5 bases from J, the junction kept 6 bases outside the gene matches.

This clonotype was seen at least ten times. V and J are TRBV29-1 and TRBJ2-2; 11 bases are a match to TRBD1. Trimming at V came to 6 bases and at J to 3 bases, leaving 3 bases not matched to a gene. The germline V gene has CDR1 SQVTM and CDR2 ANQGSEA. CDR3 length: 14 residues. The CDR3 DNA reads TGCAGCGTCGGACAGGGGGCCGACACCGGGGAGCTGTTTTTT. This encodes CSVGQGADTGELFF.

This clonotype came up a few times. This chain uses TRBV15 with TRBJ2-1; TRBD2 agrees at 14 bases. Germline-derived CDR1 and CDR2 are LNHNV and YYDKDF (reference sequence). The CDR3 covers 15 residues. The ends lost 5 bases at V and 3 bases at J; junction bases unmatched: 0. In DNA form, the CDR3 reads TGTGCCACCAGCGGACTAGCGGGGGGCTACAATGAGCAGTTCTTC. This encodes CATSGLAGGYNEQFF.

As DNA, the CDR3 is TGTGCCAGCAAATCCCCCGGAGAGACCCAGTACTTC. Translated: CASKSPGETQYF. This chain links TRBV3-1 with TRBJ2-5; D not resolved. This CDR3 has 12 residues. Trimming removed 7 bases from V and 4 bases from J, with 10 bases in between. The germline V gene encodes CDR1 LGHDT and CDR2 YNNKEL (reference sequence).

The chain uses TRBV3-1 and TRBJ2-1; D is perhaps TRBD2 (5 bases). Germline-derived CDR1 and CDR2 are LGHDT and YNNKEL (reference sequence). CDR3 length: 17 residues. Trimming took 1 base from V and 5 from J, leaving 18 bases between them. CDR3 sequence: CASSQAKIWTFHNEQFF. The CDR3 coding sequence is TGTGCCAGCAGCCAAGCGAAGATCTGGACTTTCCACAATGAGCAGTTCTTC.

The gene calls are TRBV29-1 and TRBJ1-1; no clear D gene. The CDR3 sequence is 15 residues long. Germline V gene lookup returns CDR1 SQVTM and CDR2 ANQGSEA. Trimming stripped 0 bases from V and 9 bases from J, with 20 bases between. CDR3 residues: CSVEDRGTITPKAFF. The CDR3 bases are TGCAGCGTTGAAGATCGGGGTACGATTACGCCTAAAGCTTTCTTT.

The chain couples TRBV7-2 to TRBJ2-7, with D uncertain. The germline V gene encodes CDR1 SGHTA and CDR2 FQGNSA. The CDR3 runs to 13 residues. With 6 bases removed from V and 1 base from J, the gap between germline ends came to 10 bases. CDR3 coding DNA: TGTGCCAGCAGGCCGGGCCCTTCCTACGAGCAGTACTTC. Amino acid sequence: CASRPGPSYEQYF.

CDR3 loop: CASSPGRRDEKLFF. The DNA of the CDR3 is TGTGCCAGCAGCCCCGGCAGGAGAGATGAAAAACTGTTTTTT. This chain joins TRBV7-9 and TRBJ1-4; no clear D. Per germline, CDR1 SEHNR and CDR2 FQNEAQ (reference sequence). The V end lost 5 bases, the J end lost 6 bases, and 13 bases lay between the germline ends. The CDR3 totals 14 residues.

This clonotype was observed at least ten times. The gene calls are TRBV20-1 and TRBJ2-7; possible D gene TRBD1, 5 bases. V was pared by 3 bases and J by 5 bases, with 14 bases between. CDR1 DFQATT and CDR2 SNEGSKA come from the germline V gene (reference sequence). This CDR3 contains 13 residues. CDR3 nucleotides: TGCAGTGCTAGGTCCGGCAGGGTCAACGAGCAGTACGTC. Translated, it gives CSARSGRVNEQYV.

This chain links TRBV11-2 with TRBJ2-3; a possible D gene is TRBD1 (5 bases). The CDR3 runs to 13 residues. Trimming took 5 bases from V and 10 from J, leaving 16 bases between them. From germline, CDR1 is SGHAT and CDR2 FQNNGV. The CDR3 loop is CASSPDGQSAQYF. The DNA of the CDR3 is TGTGCCAGCAGCCCAGATGGACAATCGGCGCAGTATTTT.

This chain uses TRBV20-1 with TRBJ1-6, with D perhaps matching TRBD1 (6 bases). CDR3 length: 14 amino acids. Looked up from germline, CDR1 is DFQATT and CDR2 is SNEGSKA (reference sequence). V was clipped by 6 bases and J by 4 bases, with 13 bases between them. The CDR3 coding sequence is TGCAGTGCGCGGACAGTTGTTTATAATTCACCCCTCCACTTT. It codes for CSARTVVYNSPLHF.

The V call is TRBV28, the J call TRBJ1-2; tentative D call: TRBD1 (6 bases). V dropped 7 bases and J dropped 2 bases, with 20 bases sitting between them. The CDR3 is 16 residues long. The germline V gene has CDR1 MDHEN and CDR2 SYDVKM. This CDR3 reads CASKESGDKKNYGYTF. The CDR3, as DNA: TGTGCCAGCAAGGAGTCGGGGGACAAAAAAAACTATGGCTACACCTTC.

This clonotype was counted between two and nine times. The chain joins TRBV2 to TRBJ2-1; D gene unclear. The CDR3 extends over 14 amino acids. Trimming shortened V by 6 bases and J by 4 bases, and 13 bases separated the two germline ends. CDR1 is SNHLY, CDR2 FYNNEI, per germline. CDR3 nucleotides: TGTGCCAGCAGCGCTCGCGGATTTTACAATGAGCAGTTCTTC. Translation: CASSARGFYNEQFF.